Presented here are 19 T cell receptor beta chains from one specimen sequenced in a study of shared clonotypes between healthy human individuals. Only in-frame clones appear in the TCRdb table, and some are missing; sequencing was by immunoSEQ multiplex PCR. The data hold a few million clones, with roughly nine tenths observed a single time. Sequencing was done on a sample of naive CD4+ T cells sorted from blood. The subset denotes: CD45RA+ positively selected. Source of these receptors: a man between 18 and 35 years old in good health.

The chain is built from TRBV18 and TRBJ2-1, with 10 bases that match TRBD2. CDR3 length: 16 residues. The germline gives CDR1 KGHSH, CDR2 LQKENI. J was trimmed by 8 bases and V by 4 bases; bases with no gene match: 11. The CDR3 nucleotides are TGTGCCAGCTCACAGAACCAATTAGGGACTAGCGATGAGCAGTTCTTC. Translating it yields CASSQNQLGTSDEQFF.

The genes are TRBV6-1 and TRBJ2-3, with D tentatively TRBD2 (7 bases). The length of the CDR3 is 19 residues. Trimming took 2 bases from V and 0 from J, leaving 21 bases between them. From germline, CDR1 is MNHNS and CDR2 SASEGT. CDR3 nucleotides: TGTGCCAGCAGTGAACTCAGGGGAGGGGGACCCCTAAGCACAGATACGCAGTATTTT. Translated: CASSELRGGGPLSTDTQYF.

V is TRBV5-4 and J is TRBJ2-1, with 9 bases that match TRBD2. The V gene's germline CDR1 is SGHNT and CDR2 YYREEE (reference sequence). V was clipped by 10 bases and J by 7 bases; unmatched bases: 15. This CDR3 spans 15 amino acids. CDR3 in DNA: TGTGCCCCTACCGGGCGGGAGGGTATTGGTAATGAGCAGTTCTTC. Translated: CAPTGREGIGNEQFF.

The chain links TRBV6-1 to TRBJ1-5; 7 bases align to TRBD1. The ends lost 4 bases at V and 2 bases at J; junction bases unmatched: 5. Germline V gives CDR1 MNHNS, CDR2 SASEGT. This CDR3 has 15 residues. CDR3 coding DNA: TGTGCCAGCAGTGGATATCAGGGGGGCAATCAGCCCCAGCATTTT. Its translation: CASSGYQGGNQPQHF.

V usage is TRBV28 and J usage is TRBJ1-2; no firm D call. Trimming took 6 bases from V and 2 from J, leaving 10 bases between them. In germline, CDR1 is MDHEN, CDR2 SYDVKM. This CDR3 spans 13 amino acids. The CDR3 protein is CASRDLQNYGYTF. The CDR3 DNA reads TGTGCCAGCAGGGACCTACAGAACTATGGCTACACCTTC.

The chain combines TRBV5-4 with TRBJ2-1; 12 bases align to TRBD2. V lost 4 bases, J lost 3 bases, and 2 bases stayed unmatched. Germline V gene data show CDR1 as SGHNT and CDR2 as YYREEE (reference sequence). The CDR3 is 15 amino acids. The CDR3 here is CASSPLAGGYNEQFF. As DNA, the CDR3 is TGTGCCAGCAGCCCACTAGCGGGAGGCTACAATGAGCAGTTCTTC.

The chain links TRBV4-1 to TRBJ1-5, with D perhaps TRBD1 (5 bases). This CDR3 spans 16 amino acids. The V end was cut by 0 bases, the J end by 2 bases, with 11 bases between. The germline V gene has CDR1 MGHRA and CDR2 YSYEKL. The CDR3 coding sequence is TGCGCCAGCAGCCAAGATGGGGGGATAGGCAATCAGCCCCAGCATTTT. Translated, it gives CASSQDGGIGNQPQHF.

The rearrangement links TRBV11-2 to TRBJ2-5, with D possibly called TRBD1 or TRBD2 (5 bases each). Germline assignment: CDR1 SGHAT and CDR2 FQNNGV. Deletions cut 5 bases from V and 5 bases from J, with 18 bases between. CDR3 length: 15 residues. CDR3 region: CASSLGKGLGETQYF. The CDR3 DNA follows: TGTGCCAGCAGCCTCGGGAAGGGGCTCGGGGAGACCCAGTACTTC.

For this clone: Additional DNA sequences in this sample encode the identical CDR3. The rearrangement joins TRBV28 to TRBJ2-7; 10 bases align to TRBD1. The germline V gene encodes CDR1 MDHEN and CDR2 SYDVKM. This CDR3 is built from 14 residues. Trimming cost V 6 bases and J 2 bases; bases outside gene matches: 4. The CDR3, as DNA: TGTGCCAGCAGCCCGGGACAGGGGCCCTACGAGCAGTACTTC. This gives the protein CASSPGQGPYEQYF.

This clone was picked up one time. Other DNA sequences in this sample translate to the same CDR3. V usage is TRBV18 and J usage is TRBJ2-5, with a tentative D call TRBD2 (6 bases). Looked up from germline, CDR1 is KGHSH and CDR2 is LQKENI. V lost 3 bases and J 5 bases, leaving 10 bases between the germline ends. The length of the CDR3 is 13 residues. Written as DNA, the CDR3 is TGTGCCAGCTCACCTTTGGGGAGGGAGACCCAGTACTTC. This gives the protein CASSPLGRETQYF.

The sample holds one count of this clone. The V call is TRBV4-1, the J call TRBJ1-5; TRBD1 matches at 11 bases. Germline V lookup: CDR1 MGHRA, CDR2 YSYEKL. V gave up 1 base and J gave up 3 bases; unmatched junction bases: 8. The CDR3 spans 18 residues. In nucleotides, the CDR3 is TGCGCCAGCAGCCAAGGTTTCAGGGACAGGGGGACCAATCAGCCCCAGCATTTT. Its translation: CASSQGFRDRGTNQPQHF.

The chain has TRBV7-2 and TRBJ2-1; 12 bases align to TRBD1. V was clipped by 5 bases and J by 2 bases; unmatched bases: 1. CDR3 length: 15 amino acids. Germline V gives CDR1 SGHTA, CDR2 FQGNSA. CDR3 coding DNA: TGTGCCAGCAGCGGGACAGGGGGCCCCTACAATGAGCAGTTCTTC. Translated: CASSGTGGPYNEQFF. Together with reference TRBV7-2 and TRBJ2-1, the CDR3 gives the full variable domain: GAGVSQSPSNKVTEKGKDVELRCDPISGHTALYWYRQSLGQGLEFLIYFQGNSAPDKSGLPSDRFSAERTGGSVSTLTIQRTQQEDSAVYLCASSGTGGPYNEQFFGPGTRLTVL.

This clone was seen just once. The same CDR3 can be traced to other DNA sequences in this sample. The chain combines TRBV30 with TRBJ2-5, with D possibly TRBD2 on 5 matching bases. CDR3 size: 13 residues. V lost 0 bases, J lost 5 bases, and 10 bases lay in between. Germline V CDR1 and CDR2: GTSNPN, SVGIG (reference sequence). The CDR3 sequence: CAWSVRRQETQYF. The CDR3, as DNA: TGTGCCTGGAGTGTAAGGAGGCAGGAGACCCAGTACTTC. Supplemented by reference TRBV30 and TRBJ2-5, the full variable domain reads SQTIHQWPATLVQPVGSPLSLECTVEGTSNPNLYWYRQAAGRGLQLLFYSVGIGQISSEVPQNLSASRPQDRQFILSSKKLLLSDSGFYLCAWSVRRQETQYFGPGTRLLVL.

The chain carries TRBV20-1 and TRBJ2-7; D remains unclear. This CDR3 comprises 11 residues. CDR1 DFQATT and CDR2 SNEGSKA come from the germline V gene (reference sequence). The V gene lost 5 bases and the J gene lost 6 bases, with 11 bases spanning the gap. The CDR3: CSAVIEFEQYF. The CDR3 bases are TGCAGTGCTGTTATAGAATTCGAGCAGTACTTC.

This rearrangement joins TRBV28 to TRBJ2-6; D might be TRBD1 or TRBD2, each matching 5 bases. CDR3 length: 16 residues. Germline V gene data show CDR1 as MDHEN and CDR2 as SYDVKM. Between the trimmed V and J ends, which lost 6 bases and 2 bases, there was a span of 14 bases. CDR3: CASSQGGGAGANVLTF. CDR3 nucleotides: TGTGCCAGCAGCCAGGGTGGAGGCGCTGGGGCCAACGTCCTGACTTTC.

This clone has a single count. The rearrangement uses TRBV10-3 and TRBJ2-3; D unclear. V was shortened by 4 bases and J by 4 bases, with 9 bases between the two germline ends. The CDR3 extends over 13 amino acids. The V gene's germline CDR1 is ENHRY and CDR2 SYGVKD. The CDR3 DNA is TGTGCCATCAGTGGCGCAAGCCCAGATACGCAGTATTTT. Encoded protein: CAISGASPDTQYF.

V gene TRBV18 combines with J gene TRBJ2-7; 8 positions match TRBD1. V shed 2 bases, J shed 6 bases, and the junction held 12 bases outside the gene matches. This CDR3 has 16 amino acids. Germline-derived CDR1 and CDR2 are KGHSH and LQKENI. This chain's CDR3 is CASSPFGQGPRTEQYF. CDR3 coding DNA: TGTGCCAGCTCACCATTCGGACAGGGCCCGAGGACCGAGCAGTACTTC.

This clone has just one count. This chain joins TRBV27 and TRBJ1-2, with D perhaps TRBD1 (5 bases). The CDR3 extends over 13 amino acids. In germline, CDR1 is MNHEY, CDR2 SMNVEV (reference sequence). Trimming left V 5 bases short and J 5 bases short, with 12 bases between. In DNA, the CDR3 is TGTGCCAGCAGTAGGGCGGGGGAGTATGGCTACACCTTC. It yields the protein CASSRAGEYGYTF.

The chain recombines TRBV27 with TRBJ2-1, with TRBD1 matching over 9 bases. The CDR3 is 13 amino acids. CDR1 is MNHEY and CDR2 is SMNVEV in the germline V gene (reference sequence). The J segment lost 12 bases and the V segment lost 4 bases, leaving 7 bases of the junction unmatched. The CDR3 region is CASSSRQGEGQFF. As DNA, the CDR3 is TGTGCCAGCAGTTCCCGACAGGGGGAAGGGCAGTTCTTC.